The 24 T cell receptor beta chains in this list originate from one sample, sequenced in a study of cytomegalovirus exposure and HLA in healthy donors. Amplification used 60 Vbeta primers and 13 Jbeta primers. The table came from immunoSEQ multiplex PCR; TCRdb's copy has only in-frame clones and leaves some out. The sample contains under 140,000 clones, over 60% of which appear only once. The sequencing input was PBMCs. The receptors come from a woman in her sixties or seventies in good health and CMV-seropositive.

The chain links TRBV28 to TRBJ1-1, with unresolved D. V dropped 4 bases and J dropped 0 bases, with 6 bases sitting between them. CDR1 is MDHEN and CDR2 is SYDVKM in the germline V gene. The CDR3 has 13 residues. CDR3 sequence: CASSYQLNTEAFF. CDR3 coding DNA: TGTGCCAGCAGTTACCAGTTGAACACTGAAGCTTTCTTT.

The chain couples TRBV11-2 to TRBJ2-5; 8 nucleotides agree with TRBD2. TRBJ2-7 explains the end of the DNA better; the J call may be wrong. CDR1 and CDR2 from the germline V gene are SGHAT and FQNNGV. The CDR3 covers 14 residues. CDR3 in amino acids: CASSSLGGALEQYF. DNA for the CDR3: TGTGCCAGCAGCTCCCTCGGGGGGGCCCTCGAGCAGTACTTC.

There are a few counts of this clone. The V gene is TRBV6-1, the J gene TRBJ1-1; D is uncertain. V was trimmed by 8 bases and J by 6 bases, leaving 16 bases between them. Per germline, CDR1 MNHNS and CDR2 SASEGT. The length of the CDR3 is 13 residues. The CDR3 coding sequence is TGTGCCAGCGTGACTACTCCGCGGGCTGAAGCTTTCTTT. This encodes CASVTTPRAEAFF.

The rearrangement links TRBV2 to TRBJ2-5; D is undetermined. The J call may be mistaken, given a closer DNA end match to TRBJ2-7. Germline-derived CDR1 and CDR2 are SNHLY and FYNNEI. This CDR3 is built from 11 residues. The CDR3 protein is CASSDTYEQYF. The DNA of the CDR3 is TGTGCCAGCAGCGACACCTACGAGCAGTACTTC.

The CDR3 sequence: CASSPSAGASSSDTQYF. As DNA, the CDR3 is TGTGCCAGCAGCCCCTCCGCAGGGGCTAGCAGTTCAGATACGCAGTATTTT. The V and J genes are TRBV5-4 and TRBJ2-3; possibly TRBD1 for D (6 bases). Germline CDR1 reads SGHNT; CDR2 reads YYREEE (reference sequence). Deletions cut 4 bases from V and 4 bases from J, with 22 bases between. CDR3 length: 17 amino acids.

V is TRBV30 and J is TRBJ1-1, with D unclear. CDR1 is GTSNPN, CDR2 SVGIG, per germline (reference sequence). The CDR3 totals 14 residues. V was trimmed by 0 bases and J by 0 bases, leaving 8 bases between them. This chain's CDR3 is CAWSVLGLNTEAFF. CDR3 DNA sequence: TGTGCCTGGAGTGTACTAGGACTGAACACTGAAGCTTTCTTT. Combining the CDR3 with reference TRBV30 and TRBJ1-1 gives the whole variable domain SQTIHQWPATLVQPVGSPLSLECTVEGTSNPNLYWYRQAAGRGLQLLFYSVGIGQISSEVPQNLSASRPQDRQFILSSKKLLLSDSGFYLCAWSVLGLNTEAFFGQGTRLTVV.

This chain connects TRBV6-6 to TRBJ2-1; D may be TRBD2 (5 bases). From germline, CDR1 is MNHNY and CDR2 SVGAGI (reference sequence). V was clipped by 2 bases and J by 9 bases, with 11 bases between them. The CDR3 length is 13 residues. In DNA, the CDR3 is TGTGCCAGCAGTTACGGTCGAGGGCTTGAGCAGTTCTTC. It is translated as CASSYGRGLEQFF.

The chain combines TRBV6-5 with TRBJ1-1, with D perhaps matching TRBD1 (6 bases). The CDR3 consists of 13 residues. V lost 6 bases and J lost 1, with 9 bases in between. The germline V gene encodes CDR1 MNHEY and CDR2 SVGAGI. CDR3 sequence (DNA): TGTGCCAGCAGATTAGGGGGGAACACTGAAGCTTTCTTT. Its protein product is CASRLGGNTEAFF.

The count of this clone is one. The chain employs TRBV2 and TRBJ2-2; 13 nucleotides match TRBD2. The CDR3 consists of 15 residues. V lost 11 bases and J lost 0; bases outside the gene matches: 3. In germline, CDR1 is SNHLY, CDR2 FYNNEI. CDR3 nucleotides: TGTGCCCGCGGGACTAGCGGGGCGAACACCGGGGAGCTGTTTTTT. Protein product: CARGTSGANTGELFF.

This rearrangement joins TRBV29-1 to TRBJ2-7; unclear D gene. This CDR3 region has 14 residues. V lost 7 bases and J 4 bases, leaving 20 bases between the germline ends. Germline CDR1 reads SQVTM; CDR2 reads ANQGSEA. CDR3 protein: CSAQWLNPPYEQYF. As DNA, the CDR3 is TGCAGCGCCCAGTGGCTCAACCCCCCTTACGAGCAGTACTTC.

The J gene is TRBJ1-2, the V gene TRBV27, with 7 positions matching TRBD1. This CDR3 comprises 17 residues. Trimming removed 5 bases from V and 0 bases from J; junction bases left unmatched: 12. CDR1 and CDR2 (germline): MNHEY, SMNVEV (reference sequence). The CDR3 spells CASSLYRGVGANYGYTF. CDR3 in DNA: TGTGCCAGCAGTCTTTACAGGGGCGTGGGAGCTAACTATGGCTACACCTTC.

V gene TRBV15 combines with J gene TRBJ2-1; 12 nucleotides line up with TRBD2. With V trimmed by 0 bases and J by 3 bases, 6 bases remained unmatched. CDR1 and CDR2 from the germline V gene are LNHNV and YYDKDF (reference sequence). CDR3 length: 18 amino acids. The CDR3 reads CATSRDWTSGINYNEQFF. In nucleotides, the CDR3 is TGTGCCACCAGCAGAGATTGGACTAGCGGGATCAACTACAATGAGCAGTTCTTC. Filled out from reference TRBV15 and TRBJ2-1, the complete variable domain reads DAMVIQNPRYQVTQFGKPVTLSCSQTLNHNVMYWYQQKSSQAPKLLFHYYDKDFNNEADTPDNFQSRRPNTSFCFLDIRSPGLGDTAMYLCATSRDWTSGINYNEQFFGPGTRLTVL.

V gene TRBV19 combines with J gene TRBJ2-3, with 11 nucleotides matching TRBD2. The CDR3 spans 14 residues. V trimming: 9 bases; J trimming: 3 bases; junction bases outside the gene matches: 5. Germline V CDR1 and CDR2: LNHDA, SQIVND (reference sequence). CDR3: CASKTSGSTDTQYF. In DNA, the CDR3 is TGTGCCAGCAAAACTAGCGGGAGTACAGATACGCAGTATTTT. The variable domain in full, with the rest retrieved from reference TRBV19 and TRBJ2-3, is DGGITQSPKYLFRKEGQNVTLSCEQNLNHDAMYWYRQDPGQGLRLIYYSQIVNDFQKGDIAEGYSVSREKKESFPLTVTSAQKNPTAFYLCASKTSGSTDTQYFGPGTRLTVL.

The J gene is TRBJ1-2, the V gene TRBV18; 7 positions agree with TRBD1. V lost 8 bases to trimming and J lost 5 bases; unmatched junction nucleotides: 14. CDR1 and CDR2 (germline): KGHSH, LQKENI. The CDR3 is 15 amino acids. DNA for the CDR3: TGTGCCAGCCAGGACAGGAAATCTACAGATTATGGCTACACCTTC. Encoded protein: CASQDRKSTDYGYTF.

This clone was counted a few times. One end of the junction fails to match germline, which may point to a read error. As DNA, the CDR3 is TGTTCCAGCAGCTTAGAGGTAGCGGGGCGCTCCTACAATGAGCAGTTCTTC. Protein product: CSSSLEVAGRSYNEQFF. This chain connects TRBV7-9 to TRBJ2-1; 8 bases map to TRBD2. The CDR3 sequence is 17 residues long. Germline V CDR1 and CDR2: SEHNR, FQNEAQ (reference sequence).

This clone was counted only a few times. The chain couples TRBV11-2 to TRBJ1-1; D is ambiguous. The V end lost 1 base, the J end lost 4 bases, and 13 bases lay between the germline ends. This CDR3 is 15 amino acids long. Germline CDR1 is SGHAT and CDR2 is FQNNGV. In DNA, the CDR3 is TGTGCCAGCAGCTTAGTGGGAGGGATGGGCACTGAAGCTTTCTTT. This encodes CASSLVGGMGTEAFF.

About this clone: The sample holds other DNA sequences that translate to the same CDR3. The chain carries TRBV7-2 and TRBJ2-1; TRBD2 aligns across 7 bases. The CDR3 loop spans 16 amino acids. Looked up from germline, CDR1 is SGHTA and CDR2 is FQGNSA. V dropped 1 base and J dropped 4; count of bases not matched to a gene: 7. CDR3 DNA sequence: TGTGCCAGCAGCTTAGTTCGTCTAGCGGTTTACAATGAGCAGTTCTTC. It translates to CASSLVRLAVYNEQFF.

The chain has TRBV15 and TRBJ2-1; 10 bases agree with TRBD2. The CDR3 totals 17 residues. V lost 3 bases and J lost 5; bases outside the gene matches: 10. Germline CDR1 and CDR2: LNHNV and YYDKDF (reference sequence). The CDR3 here is CATSSGTSVNNNNEQFF. CDR3 nucleotide sequence: TGTGCCACCAGCAGTGGGACTAGCGTCAATAACAACAATGAGCAGTTCTTC.

The chain uses TRBV7-6 and TRBJ2-1; maybe TRBD1 (6 bases). The germline CDR1 and CDR2 sequences are SGHVS and FNYEAQ. V lost 2 bases and J lost 9, with 14 bases in between. The CDR3 contains 14 residues. CDR3: CASSLMIGDIEQFF. CDR3 sequence (DNA): TGTGCCAGCAGCTTAATGATAGGGGACATTGAGCAGTTCTTC.

The rearrangement uses TRBV19 and TRBJ1-5; D is unresolved. V was pared by 6 bases and J by 0 bases, with 18 bases between. CDR3 length equals 17 residues. Per germline, CDR1 LNHDA and CDR2 SQIVND (reference sequence). This chain's CDR3 is CASSSSPTSYSNQPQHF. CDR3 coding DNA: TGTGCCAGTAGCTCGTCCCCGACATCCTATAGCAATCAGCCCCAGCATTTT.

The table lists this clone with a count of one. The rearrangement uses TRBV6-6 and TRBJ1-5; perhaps TRBD1 as D (6 bases). The germline V gene has CDR1 MNHNY and CDR2 SVGAGI (reference sequence). CDR3 size: 12 residues. Trimming took off 5 bases at V and 10 bases at J, with 12 bases between the two ends. This CDR3 reads CASSNRDTPQHF. The CDR3 DNA reads as TGTGCCAGCAGTAACCGGGACACCCCCCAGCATTTT.

The chain employs TRBV9 and TRBJ2-3; D call uncertain. The CDR3 consists of 13 residues. The V gene lost 2 bases and the J gene lost 5 bases, with 9 bases spanning the gap. The germline CDR1 and CDR2 sequences are SGDLS and YYNGEE. The CDR3 DNA is TGTGCCAGCAGCGTCGCGTTTGGAGATACGCAGTATTTT. It codes for CASSVAFGDTQYF.

The rearrangement joins TRBV10-3 to TRBJ2-7; TRBD1 might be the D (6 bases). Germline CDR1 reads ENHRY; CDR2 reads SYGVKD. The CDR3 is 14 amino acids. V lost 11 bases to trimming and J lost 0 bases, with 17 bases between them. The CDR3 is CASQGLQYSYEQYF. The CDR3 bases are TGTGCCTCCCAGGGGCTACAATACTCCTACGAGCAGTACTTC.

The chain joins TRBV28 to TRBJ1-4, with TRBD1 matching 9 bases. Looked up from germline, CDR1 is MDHEN and CDR2 is SYDVKM. The CDR3 is made up of 13 amino acids. The trim removed 6 bases at V and 7 bases at J, leaving 3 bases unmatched. CDR3 region: CASRTGGGEKLFF. Written as DNA, the CDR3 is TGTGCCAGCAGGACAGGGGGGGGTGAAAAACTGTTTTTT.